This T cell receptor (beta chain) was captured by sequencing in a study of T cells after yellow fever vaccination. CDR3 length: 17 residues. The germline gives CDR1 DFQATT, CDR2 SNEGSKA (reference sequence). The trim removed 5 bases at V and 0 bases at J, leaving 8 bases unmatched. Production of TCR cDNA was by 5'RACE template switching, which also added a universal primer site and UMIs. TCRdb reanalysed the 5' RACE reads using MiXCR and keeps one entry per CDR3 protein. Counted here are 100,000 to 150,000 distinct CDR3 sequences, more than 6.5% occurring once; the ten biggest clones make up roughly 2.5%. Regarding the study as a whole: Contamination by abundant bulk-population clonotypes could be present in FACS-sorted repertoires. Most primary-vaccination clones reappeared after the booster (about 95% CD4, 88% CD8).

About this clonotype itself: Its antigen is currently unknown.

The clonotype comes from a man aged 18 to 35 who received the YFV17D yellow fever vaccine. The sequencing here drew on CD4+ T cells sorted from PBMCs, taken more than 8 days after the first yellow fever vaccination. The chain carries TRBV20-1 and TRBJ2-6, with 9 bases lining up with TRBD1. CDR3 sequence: CSAWGTGSTSGANVLTF. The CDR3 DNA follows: TGCAGTGCTTGGGGGACAGGGAGCACCTCTGGGGCCAACGTCCTGACTTTC.